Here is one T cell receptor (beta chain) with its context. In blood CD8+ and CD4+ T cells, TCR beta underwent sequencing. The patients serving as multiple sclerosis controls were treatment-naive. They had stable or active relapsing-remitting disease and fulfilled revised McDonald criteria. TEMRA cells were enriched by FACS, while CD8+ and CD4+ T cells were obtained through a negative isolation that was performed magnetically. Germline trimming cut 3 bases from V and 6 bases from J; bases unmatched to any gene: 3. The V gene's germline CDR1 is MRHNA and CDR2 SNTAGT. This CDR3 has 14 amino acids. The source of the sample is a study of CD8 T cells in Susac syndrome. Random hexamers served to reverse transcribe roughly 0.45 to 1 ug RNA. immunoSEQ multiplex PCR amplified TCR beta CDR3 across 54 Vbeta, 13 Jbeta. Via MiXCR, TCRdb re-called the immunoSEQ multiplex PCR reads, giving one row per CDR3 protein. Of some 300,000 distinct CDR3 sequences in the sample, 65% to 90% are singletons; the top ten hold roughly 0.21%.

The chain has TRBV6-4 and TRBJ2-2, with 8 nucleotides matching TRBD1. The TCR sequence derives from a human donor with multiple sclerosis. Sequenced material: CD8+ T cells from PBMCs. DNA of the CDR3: TGTGCCAGCAGTGAAGCAGGGGGCGCCGGGGAGCTGTTTTTT. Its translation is CASSEAGGAGELFF.